This T cell receptor (beta chain) comes out of a study of T cells after yellow fever vaccination. CDR1 and CDR2 (germline): MNHNS, SASEGT. J gave up 3 bases and V 6 bases, and 8 bases lay outside the gene matches. The CDR3 length is 18 residues. This clonotype appeared a few times. Antigen: not known. Study conclusions and caveats: Overlap between CD4 and CD8 compartments was detected for a small share of clonotypes. The booster saw the reappearance of most primary-vaccination clones (approximately 96% CD4, about 90% CD8).

Template-switching 5'RACE yielded the TCR cDNA; a universal primer site and UMIs were added in the process. TCRdb reprocessed the 5' RACE reads via MiXCR and lists one record per CDR3 protein. Of about 630,000 distinct CDR3 sequences in the sample, about 12% are singletons; the top ten hold under 15%. The TCR comes from a man aged 30 to 39 who received the YFV17D yellow fever vaccine. The source material was PBMCs, sampled on the day of the yellow fever booster vaccination. The chain has TRBV6-1 and TRBJ2-2; 15 positions agree with TRBD2. The CDR3 spells CASSSYRTSGRDTGELFF. The CDR3 coding sequence is TGTGCCAGCAGCTCCTACCGGACTAGCGGGAGGGACACCGGGGAGCTGTTTTTT.